This T cell receptor beta chain was sequenced during a study of blood T cell repertoires in COVID-19 (TCRdb year 2020). Study-level background: Samples covering the acute and convalescent phases of COVID-19 were provided by collaborators in the United States, Italy and Spain. The prospective study material was composed of cDNA or gDNA derived from T cells, B-cell-depleted T cells, or PBMCs. Deeply sampled blood TCRbeta repertoires from subjects exposed to, actively infected with, or recovered from COVID-19 were included in the dataset. The repertoires were made available in a free public database intended to serve as a resource for research on the immune response to SARS-CoV-2. The samples were drawn from the first 160 participants of the ongoing ImmuneRACE study and from some 1,300 subjects provided by 6 global collaborators. A de-identified subject ID, COVID-19 status, age in years and sex were almost always included in the sample metadata. Where available, HLA class I and class II types were taken from metadata supplied by the sample provider and were not determined by assay-based typing. Overall study results and their limits: The quantity of clinical and demographic metadata differed by source and by participant and was supplied without curation.

Each collaborating institution followed its own protocols to collect whole blood in K2EDTA tubes. Collaborator samples were shipped for TCRbeta analysis as frozen whole blood, isolated PBMCs, or DNA extracted from either sample type. TCRbeta CDR3 regions were amplified from genomic DNA using the immunoSEQ Assay, a bias-controlled multiplex PCR. The authors' pipeline ran thus. Nucleated cell counts per sample were estimated from amplification of reference gene primers within the assay. To quantify the absolute abundance of each unique TCRbeta CDR3 rearrangement, sequence reads were collapsed and filtered. For each sample, productive Simpson clonality was calculated as the square root of Simpson's diversity index across productive rearrangements. TCRdb obtained this table from immuneACCESS and retained in-frame rearrangements with V and J assigned. These tables miss some clones; where compared with another copy, unresolved V genes account for less than half of the shortfall, and the remainder is unexplained. V and J calls and clone size are as listed in that table; D and trimming were resolved from the DNA. The sample table records over 90,000 clones; approximately 89% of these occur just once. Of the sample, roughly a sixth is held by the ten largest clones.

In the case of this clone: What this receptor recognizes is not known. No much larger clonotype is one base removed from it; base qualities were not supplied.

Specimen: peripheral blood. The TCR originated in a woman aged 80 or over in a cohort sampled during active COVID-19.

The CDR3 in this case is CASSWSTGDTQYF. The bases read TGTGCCAGCAGTTGGTCTACTGGAGATACGCAGTATTTT. Recombination joined TRBV12-3 or TRBV12-4 with TRBJ2-3; the D gene cannot be resolved reliably. There are 13 amino acids in the CDR3, from cysteine to phenylalanine inclusive. Solely the CDR3 DNA is kept, with 39 bases framed from the first base. The V and J ends are trimmed by 4 bases and 5 bases, leaving 10 bases between them.